The 10 T cell receptor beta chains given below trace back to one sample, sequenced in a study of CD8+ T cells in alopecia areata. Once RNA had been extracted, it was reverse transcribed into cDNA to act as the sequencing template. Method: immunoSEQ multiplex PCR; TCRdb's copy keeps in-frame clones and lacks some. The table records 120,000 to 150,000 clones, 62% of them present only once. Sequenced material: CD8+ T cells sorted from blood. The receptors come from a human donor in good health.

This chain connects TRBV15 to TRBJ2-2; D not resolved. CDR1 is LNHNV and CDR2 is YYDKDF in the germline V gene (reference sequence). The CDR3 runs 11 residues. Trimming pared 9 bases from V and 8 bases from J, leaving 10 bases between. The CDR3 DNA is TGTGCCACGGGCTGGCTTGGGGAGCTGTTTTTT. Amino acids: CATGWLGELFF.

The sample holds one count of this clone. The J gene is TRBJ1-2, the V gene TRBV29-1; D ambiguous. V shed 3 bases and J shed 4 bases, with 6 bases lying between them. CDR1 SQVTM and CDR2 ANQGSEA come from the germline V gene. The CDR3 extends over 11 amino acids. CDR3 DNA: TGCAGCGTTGATCTCCGCTATGGCTACACCTTC. Translated, it gives CSVDLRYGYTF.

The rearrangement joins TRBV25-1 to TRBJ1-3; D possibly corresponds to TRBD1 (6 bases). V lost 8 bases and J lost 8, with 16 bases in between. Germline CDR1 and CDR2: MGHDK and SYGVNS. The CDR3 is 13 residues long. CDR3 sequence: CASSPGRGDTIYF. DNA of the CDR3: TGTGCCAGCTCTCCCGGGAGGGGGGACACCATATATTTT.

V is TRBV6-1 and J is TRBJ1-2; 10 nucleotides agree with TRBD1. The germline V gene encodes CDR1 MNHNS and CDR2 SASEGT. The trim removed 3 bases at V and 7 bases at J, leaving 8 bases unmatched. CDR3 length: 15 residues. The CDR3 sequence is CASSDAGTGVGGYTF. CDR3 sequence (DNA): TGTGCCAGCAGTGATGCCGGGACAGGGGTGGGTGGCTACACCTTC.

The chain links TRBV6-4 to TRBJ1-1; no definite D call. The CDR3 covers 13 residues. Trimming removed 3 bases from V and 4 bases from J, with 9 bases in between. The germline V gene has CDR1 MRHNA and CDR2 SNTAGT. The CDR3 nucleotides are TGTGCCAGCAGTGAGGAGGGCGGCACTGAAGCTTTCTTT. Translation gives CASSEEGGTEAFF.

The chain employs TRBV7-2 and TRBJ2-7; 14 nucleotides line up with TRBD2. The germline V gene has CDR1 SGHTA and CDR2 FQGNSA. The length of the CDR3 is 15 residues. V lost 5 bases, J lost 7 bases, and 7 bases stayed unmatched. The CDR3 DNA sequence: TGTGCCAGCAGCCAAGAGGGACTAGCGGGAGATGAGCAGTACTTC. Translated, it gives CASSQEGLAGDEQYF. Full variable domain (rest looked up from reference TRBV7-2 and TRBJ2-7): GAGVSQSPSNKVTEKGKDVELRCDPISGHTALYWYRQSLGQGLEFLIYFQGNSAPDKSGLPSDRFSAERTGGSVSTLTIQRTQQEDSAVYLCASSQEGLAGDEQYFGPGTRLTVT.

The chain links TRBV4-1 to TRBJ2-7, with 9 bases that match TRBD2. In germline, CDR1 is MGHRA, CDR2 YSYEKL. Unmatched junction bases numbered 3, after V lost 1 base and J lost 2 bases. The CDR3 extends over 15 amino acids. The CDR3: CASSQVLAGAYEQYF. As DNA, the CDR3 is TGCGCCAGCAGCCAAGTTTTAGCGGGGGCCTACGAGCAGTACTTC.

Concerning this clone itself: Other DNA sequences in the same sample also yield this CDR3. The V gene is TRBV9, the J gene TRBJ2-3; D gene unclear. CDR1 is SGDLS, CDR2 YYNGEE, per germline. With 4 bases removed from V and 5 bases from J, the gap between germline ends came to 8 bases. The CDR3 length is 12 residues. The CDR3 reads CASSPAGDTQYF. In nucleotides, the CDR3 is TGTGCCAGCAGCCCAGCAGGAGATACGCAGTATTTT. Full variable domain (remainder filled in from reference TRBV9 and TRBJ2-3): DSGVTQTPKHLITATGQRVTLRCSPRSGDLSVYWYQQSLDQGLQFLIQYYNGEERAKGNILERFSAQQFPDLHSELNLSSLELGDSALYFCASSPAGDTQYFGPGTRLTVL.

The rearrangement uses TRBV7-9 and TRBJ2-4; 8 nucleotides align to TRBD2. Per the germline V gene, CDR1 is SEHNR and CDR2 is FQNEAQ (reference sequence). The trim removed 11 bases at V and 8 bases at J, leaving 8 bases unmatched. The CDR3 sequence is 12 residues long. CDR3 nucleotide sequence: TGTGCCTCCCAGCGGGAGAGGGACATTCAGTACTTC. It encodes CASQRERDIQYF.

The gene calls are TRBV29-1 and TRBJ1-4, with TRBD1 matching 7 bases. Germline CDR1 SQVTM, CDR2 ANQGSEA. CDR3 length equals 14 residues. Trimming took 2 bases from V and 8 from J; bases not matched to a gene: 8. CDR3 residues: CSVELGQAGEKLFF. The CDR3 DNA follows: TGCAGCGTTGAACTAGGACAGGCGGGGGAAAAACTGTTTTTT.